This T cell receptor (beta chain) is from a study of T cells after yellow fever vaccination. Turning to the study itself: Fractions with few cells were prepared using SMART-Seq v4 Ultra Low Input. Study results and caveats: Reappearing after the booster were most of the clones from primary vaccination (roughly 96% CD4, 88% CD8). Abundant bulk-population clonotypes could contaminate the FACS-sorted repertoires.

Unmatched junction bases numbered 5, after V lost 4 bases and J lost 2 bases. Germline lookup yields CDR1 SGHVS and CDR2 FNYEAQ. There are 16 residues in the CDR3. TCRdb used MiXCR to reprocess the 5' RACE reads, holding one entry per CDR3 protein. The sample carries about 68,000 distinct CDR3 sequences, about 6.5% recorded once. In regard to this clonotype: The antigen is undetermined.

V is TRBV7-6 and J is TRBJ2-6; 7 nucleotides match TRBD1. The sample here was CD8+ T cells sorted from PBMCs, taken about 41 days after the first yellow fever vaccination. This clonotype originated in a man younger than 30 who received the YFV17D yellow fever vaccine. As DNA, the CDR3 is TGTGCCAGCAGCTCAGTAGACAGGGCTGGGGCCAACGTCCTGACTTTC. Its translation is CASSSVDRAGANVLTF.